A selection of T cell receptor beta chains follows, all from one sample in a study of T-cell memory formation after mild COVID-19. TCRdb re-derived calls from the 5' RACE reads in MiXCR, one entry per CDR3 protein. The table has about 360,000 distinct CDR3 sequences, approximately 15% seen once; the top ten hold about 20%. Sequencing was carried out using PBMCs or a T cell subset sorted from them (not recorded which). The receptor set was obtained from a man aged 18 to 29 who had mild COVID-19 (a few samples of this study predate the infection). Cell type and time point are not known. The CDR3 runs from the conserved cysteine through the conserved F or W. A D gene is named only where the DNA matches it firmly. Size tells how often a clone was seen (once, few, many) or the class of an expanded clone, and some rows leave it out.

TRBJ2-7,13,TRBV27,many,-,TGTGCCAGCAGTCGGCAGGGACTCTACGAGCAGTACTTC,CASSRQGLYEQYF
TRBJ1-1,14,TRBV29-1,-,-,TGCAGCGTTGCCCTTGGGGGGGATGGGACTGAAGCTTTCTTT,CSVALGGDGTEAFF
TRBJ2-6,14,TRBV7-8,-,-,TGTGCCAGCAACCCGACCTCTGGGGCCAACGTCCTGACTTTC,CASNPTSGANVLTF
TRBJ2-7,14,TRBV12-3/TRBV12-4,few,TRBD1,TGTGCCAGCAGAAGGACAGGGACTCGCTACGAGCAGTACTTC,CASRRTGTRYEQYF
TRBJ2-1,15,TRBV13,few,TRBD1,TGTGCCAGCAGCGTAAACAGGGACAGGGGAAATGAGCAGTTCTTC,CASSVNRDRGNEQFF
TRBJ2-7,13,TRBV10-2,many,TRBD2,TGCGCCAGCAGTGTGGGGGGGTTCTACGAGCAGTACTTC,CASSVGGFYEQYF
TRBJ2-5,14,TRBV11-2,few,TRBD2,TGTGCCAGCAGCGGGTCTAGCGGGGGAAGGGCCCAGTACTTC,CASSGSSGGRAQYF
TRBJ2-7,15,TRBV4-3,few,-,TGCGCCAGCAGCCAACTCGCGGACGCAGCCTACGAGCAGTACTTC,CASSQLADAAYEQYF
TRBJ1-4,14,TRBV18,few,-,TGTGCCAGCTCACCAAGCGGGGCGAATGAAAAACTGTTTTTT,CASSPSGANEKLFF
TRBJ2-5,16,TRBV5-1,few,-,TGCGCCAGCAGCGCGTCTGGACAGTCGTACCAAGAGACCCAGTACTTC,CASSASGQSYQETQYF
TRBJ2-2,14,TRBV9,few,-,TGTGCCCCCAGACTAGTGGGTGCCACCGGGGAGCTGTTTTTT,CAPRLVGATGELFF
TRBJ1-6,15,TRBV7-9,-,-,TGTGCCAGCAGCCCCCGGGACCGCCTTATCGCACCCCTCCACTTT,CASSPRDRLIAPLHF
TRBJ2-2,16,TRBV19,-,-,TGTGCCAGTAGCCCATGGTCCCCAGGGAACACCGGGGAGCTGTTTTTT,CASSPWSPGNTGELFF
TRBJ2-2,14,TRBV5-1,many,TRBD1,TGCGCCAGCAGCGGACAGGGTCCCACCGGGGAGCTGTTTTTT,CASSGQGPTGELFF
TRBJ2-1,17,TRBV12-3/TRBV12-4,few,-,TGTGCCAGCAGTTTCGCCAAAACGTCCTCAGGGGATGATGAGCAGTTCTTC,CASSFAKTSSGDDEQFF
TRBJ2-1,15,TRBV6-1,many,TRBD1,TGTGCCAGCAGTGGGAGGGACAGGGGTTACAATGAGCAGTTCTTC,CASSGRDRGYNEQFF
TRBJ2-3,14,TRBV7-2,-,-,TGTGCCAGCAGCTTAGCCACACCTAAGGATACGCAGTATTTT,CASSLATPKDTQYF
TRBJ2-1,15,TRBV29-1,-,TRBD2,TGCAGCATATTGACTAGCGGAAGCTCCTACAATGAGCAGTTCTTC,CSILTSGSSYNEQFF
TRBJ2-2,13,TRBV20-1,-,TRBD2,TGCAGTGCTGAGCGGGGTCGAACCGGGGAGCTGTTTTTT,CSAERGRTGELFF
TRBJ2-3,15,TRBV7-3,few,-,TGTGCCAGCAGCCTACAGGACAGAATTTCCGATACGCAGTATTTT,CASSLQDRISDTQYF
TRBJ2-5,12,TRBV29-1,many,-,TGCAGCGCCGCGGCCTATATCGGGACCCAGTACTTC,CSAAAYIGTQYF
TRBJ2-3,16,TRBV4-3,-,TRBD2,TGCGCCAGCAGCCACGGCCGGGGGGTGAGCACAGATACGCAGTATTTT,CASSHGRGVSTDTQYF
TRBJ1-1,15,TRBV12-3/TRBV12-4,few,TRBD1,TGTGCCAGCAGCCCAAGGACAGGGAGGTCCACTGAAGCTTTCTTT,CASSPRTGRSTEAFF
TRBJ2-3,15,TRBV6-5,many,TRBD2,TGTGCCAGCAGTTCAGGCGGGGGGGCCACAGATACGCAGTATTTT,CASSSGGGATDTQYF
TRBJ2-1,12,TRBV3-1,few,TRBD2,TGTGCCAGCAGCCATGAGGGGAGGGGACAGTTCTTC,CASSHEGRGQFF
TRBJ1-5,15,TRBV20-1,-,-,TGCAGTGCCACCCTTCCGGACCTTAGCAATCAGCCCCAGCATTTT,CSATLPDLSNQPQHF
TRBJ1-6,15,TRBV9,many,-,TGTGCCAGCAGCGAGGGCCTGAGGGAATATTCACCCCTCCACTTT,CASSEGLREYSPLHF
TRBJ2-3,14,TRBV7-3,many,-,TGTGCCAGCAGCTTCCAGGGACACACAGATACGCAGTATTTT,CASSFQGHTDTQYF
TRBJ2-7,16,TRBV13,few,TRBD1,TGTGCCAGCAGCTCCTACCGGGACAGGTTCTCCTACGAGCAGTACTTC,CASSSYRDRFSYEQYF
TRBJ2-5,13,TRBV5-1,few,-,TGCGCCAGCAGCCCCCACCTCCAAGAGACCCAGTACTTC,CASSPHLQETQYF
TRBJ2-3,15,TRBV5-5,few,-,TGTGCCAGCAGCTTGGAAAGGCGGGGAACAGATACGCAGTATTTT,CASSLERRGTDTQYF
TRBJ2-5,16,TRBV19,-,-,TGTGCCAGTACGGCGAACGGCAGGGCCAAAGAGGAGACCCAGTACTTC,CASTANGRAKEETQYF
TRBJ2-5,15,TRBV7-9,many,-,TGTGCCAGCAGCTTAGATCAGGGGCGCCAAGAGACCCAGTACTTC,CASSLDQGRQETQYF
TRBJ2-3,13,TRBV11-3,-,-,TGTGCCAGCAGCTTGGGGGGCAAAGATACGCAGTATTTT,CASSLGGKDTQYF
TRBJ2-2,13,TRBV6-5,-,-,TGTGCCAGCATGAGCCCTTACGCCGGGGAGCTGTTTTTT,CASMSPYAGELFF
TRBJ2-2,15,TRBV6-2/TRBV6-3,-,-,TGTGCCAGCAGTTCCCTCAGGGGGAACACCGGGGAGCTGTTTTTT,CASSSLRGNTGELFF
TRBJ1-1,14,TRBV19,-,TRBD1,TGTGCCGCCCGCCCCCTCGGACAGGTCGCTGAAGCTTTCTTT,CAARPLGQVAEAFF
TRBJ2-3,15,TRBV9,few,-,TGTGCCAGCAGCGTAGAGGGCTCTAACACAGATACGCAGTATTTT,CASSVEGSNTDTQYF
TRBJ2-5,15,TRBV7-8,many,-,TGTGCCAGCAGCTGGGGGGCGGGGCGCCAAGAGACCCAGTACTTC,CASSWGAGRQETQYF
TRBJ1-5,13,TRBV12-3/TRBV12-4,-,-,TGTGCCAGCAGTTTAGGGATTGGCCAGCCCCAGCATTTT,CASSLGIGQPQHF
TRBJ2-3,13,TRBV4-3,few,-,TGCGCCAGCAGCCAAGATATAGGAGATACGCAGTATTTT,CASSQDIGDTQYF
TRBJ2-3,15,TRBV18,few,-,TGTGCCAGCTCAACTTCCGACAGTCATACAGATACGCAGTATTTT,CASSTSDSHTDTQYF
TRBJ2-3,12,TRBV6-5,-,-,TGTGCCAGCAGTTACGGGGGAAGGACGCAGTATTTT,CASSYGGRTQYF
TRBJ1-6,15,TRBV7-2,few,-,TGTGCCAGCAGCAAGGGGCAGGCGCGTAATTCACCCCTCCACTTT,CASSKGQARNSPLHF
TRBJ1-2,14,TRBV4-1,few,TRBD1,TGCGCCAGCAGCCATGACAGGGGTAACTATGGCTACACCTTC,CASSHDRGNYGYTF
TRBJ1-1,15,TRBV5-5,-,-,TGTGCCAGCAGCTCTAAACTCAATTGGTTCGCTGAAGCTTTCTTT,CASSSKLNWFAEAFF
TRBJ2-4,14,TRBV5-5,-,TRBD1,TGTGCCAGCAGCCCGACAGGGGGCCTAAACATTCAGTACTTC,CASSPTGGLNIQYF
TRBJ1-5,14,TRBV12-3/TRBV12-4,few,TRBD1,TGTGCCAGCAGCCGACAGGGGGAGAATCAGCCCCAGCATTTT,CASSRQGENQPQHF
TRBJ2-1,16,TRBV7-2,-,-,TGTGCCAGCAGCTTACGGACTACGTACGCTTACAATGAGCAGTTCTTC,CASSLRTTYAYNEQFF
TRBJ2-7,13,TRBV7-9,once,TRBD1,TGTGCCAGCAGTCGATCAGGGGGCGTCGAGCAGTACTTC,CASSRSGGVEQYF
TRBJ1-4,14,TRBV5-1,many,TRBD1,TGCGCCAGCAGCTTAACAGGGGGCTGGCAAAAACTGTTTTTT,CASSLTGGWQKLFF
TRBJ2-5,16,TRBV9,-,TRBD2,TGTGCCAGCAGCGTGAGTAGCGGGGGGCCCCAAGAGACCCAGTACTTC,CASSVSSGGPQETQYF
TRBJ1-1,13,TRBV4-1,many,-,TGCGCCAGCAGCCAAAGAGAGAACACTGAAGCTTTCTTT,CASSQRENTEAFF
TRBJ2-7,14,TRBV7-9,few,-,TGTGCCAGCAGCACCGGGACCCCAAGATACGAGCAGTACTTC,CASSTGTPRYEQYF
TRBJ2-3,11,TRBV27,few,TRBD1,TGTGCCAGCAGTTTACAGGGGGCGCAGTATTTT,CASSLQGAQYF
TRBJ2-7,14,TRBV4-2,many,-,TGTGCCAGCAGCCAAGAATGGGGGACGTACGAGCAGTACTTC,CASSQEWGTYEQYF